The 22 T cell receptor beta chains below all came from one sample that was sequenced in a study of tumor-infiltrating lymphocytes in primary liver carcinoma. A primer in the constant region served to generate TCR beta cDNA from 450 to 600 ng of total RNA. Amplification in three nested multiplex PCR rounds with slightly modified ARM-PCR gave rise to TCR beta libraries. With TRBV1-TRBV30 forward primers and a C-beta reverse primer, the first two PCR rounds were run for 10 to 11 cycles each. TCRdb processed the multiplex PCR reads anew with MiXCR; each CDR3 protein has one entry. Of 310,000 or so distinct CDR3 sequences detected, 58% appear once; the ten largest clones hold over 15%. Blood RNA was derived from unsorted whole blood, and germline DNA was extracted too. Input material: peripheral blood. These receptor sequences come from a woman aged 30 to 39 with primary liver carcinoma and hepatitis B virus infection.

In its sample, this clonotype was seen many times. The chain links TRBV29-1 to TRBJ2-7, with 7 bases lining up with TRBD2. The CDR3 runs 12 residues. V lost 7 bases and J lost 0; bases outside the gene matches: 3. Germline assignment: CDR1 SQVTM and CDR2 ANQGSEA. For the CDR3, the DNA is TGCAGCGGGGGGACTACCTCCTACGAGCAGTACTTC. Translation gives CSGGTTSYEQYF.

There are a few counts of this clonotype. It may be a read error: a sequence one base away is much more abundant. V and J are TRBV29-1 and TRBJ2-1; unclear D gene. Germline values: CDR1 SQVTM, CDR2 ANQGSEA. CDR3 length: 11 residues. In DNA form, the CDR3 reads TGCGGCGTTGTTGAAGCCCCGGGGCAGTTCTTC. This translates into CGVVEAPGQFF.

The chain is built from TRBV6-5 and TRBJ2-1; 12 bases line up with TRBD2. Germline V gene sequence: CDR1 MNHEY, CDR2 SVGAGI. The CDR3 sequence is 17 residues long. V shed 2 bases and J 6 bases; nucleotides not matched to a gene: 8. This CDR3 reads CASSYGPGLAGFNEQFF. DNA for the CDR3: TGTGCCAGCAGTTACGGCCCGGGACTAGCGGGTTTCAATGAGCAGTTCTTC.

Worth noting for this clonotype: The junction shows a germline mismatch at one end, possibly a read error. The chain employs TRBV6-1 and TRBJ1-2; D is unclear. Per the germline V gene, CDR1 is MNHNS and CDR2 is SASEGT. The length of the CDR3 is 12 residues. CDR3 protein: CASSTHSYGCTF. DNA of the CDR3: TGTGCCAGCAGTACCCACAGCTATGGCTGCACCTTC.

This clonotype was counted only a few times. The V and J genes are TRBV29-1 and TRBJ1-3; D perhaps matches TRBD1 (6 bases). CDR1 SQVTM and CDR2 ANQGSEA come from the germline V gene. CDR3 size: 13 residues. V was trimmed by 6 bases and J by 0 bases, leaving 9 bases between them. CDR3 in amino acids: CSVRTDSGNTIYF. CDR3 DNA: TGCAGCGTGAGGACAGACTCTGGAAACACCATATATTTT.

This clonotype has more than one count but fewer than ten. The rearrangement joins TRBV28 to TRBJ2-7; D possibly corresponds to TRBD1 (5 bases). Between the trimmed V and J ends, which lost 10 bases and 0 bases, there was a span of 13 bases. The CDR3 contains 13 residues. CDR1 and CDR2 (germline): MDHEN, SYDVKM. The CDR3 loop is CAIEPTASYEQYF. The CDR3 region has the DNA TGTGCCATCGAACCGACAGCCTCCTACGAGCAGTACTTC.

The table lists this clonotype with a few counts. This chain connects TRBV30 to TRBJ1-2, with 8 bases identical to TRBD1. J lost 6 bases, V lost 0 bases, and 3 bases had no gene match. The length of the CDR3 is 13 residues. Germline CDR1 GTSNPN, CDR2 SVGIG (reference sequence). CDR3 sequence reads: CAWSVVRGHGYTF. CDR3 DNA: TGTGCCTGGAGTGTAGTCAGGGGGCATGGCTACACCTTC.

This clonotype was seen more than once but under ten times. V usage is TRBV6-2 or TRBV6-3 and J usage is TRBJ2-7; TRBD1 agrees at 10 bases. With 6 bases clipped from V and 1 base from J, the junction kept 3 bases outside the gene matches. CDR3 size: 14 residues. CDR1 is MNHEY and CDR2 is SVGEGT in the germline V gene. The CDR3 loop is CASRGQGLSYEQYF. CDR3 coding DNA: TGTGCCAGCAGGGGACAGGGGTTGTCCTACGAGCAGTACTTC.

On this clonotype itself: This may be a read error, as it is one base from a much larger clone. V gene TRBV29-1 combines with J gene TRBJ2-1; tentative D call: TRBD2 (6 bases). CDR3 size: 17 residues. Germline assignment: CDR1 SQVTM and CDR2 ANQGSEA. V was clipped by 1 base and J by 0 bases, with 16 bases between them. In DNA, the CDR3 is TGCAGCGTTGAAGGTCGCGGGAAACTGCGCTCCTACAATGAGCAGTTCTTC. As protein: CSVEGRGKLRSYNEQFF.

A note on this clonotype: A much bigger clone sits one base away, suggesting this may be a read error. The chain links TRBV6-6 to TRBJ2-7; TRBD2 matches at 9 bases. V dropped 7 bases and J dropped 1; count of bases not matched to a gene: 8. Per the germline V gene, CDR1 is MNHNY and CDR2 is SVGAGI (reference sequence). This CDR3 contains 15 residues. The CDR3: CASMAGGPGSYEQYF. In nucleotides, the CDR3 is TGTGCCAGCATGGCGGGAGGGCCTGGTTCCTACGAGCAGTACTTC.

As concerns this clonotype: This may stem from a read error, because a much larger clone lies one nucleotide away. The chain has TRBV12-3 or TRBV12-4 and TRBJ2-5; D gene unclear. The CDR3 sequence is 11 residues long. V was trimmed by 6 bases and J by 7 bases, leaving 9 bases between them. The CDR3 nucleotides are TGTGCCAGCAGCCCGACGGCGACCCAGTACTTC. Encoded protein: CASSPTATQYF.

This rearrangement joins TRBV28 to TRBJ2-7, with 9 bases fitting TRBD2. V was clipped by 6 bases and J by 4 bases; unmatched bases: 16. This CDR3 comprises 17 residues. CDR1 and CDR2 (germline): MDHEN, SYDVKM. CDR3 region: CASRPTPISGSGYEQYF. CDR3 bases: TGTGCCAGCAGACCGACCCCTATTAGCGGGAGTGGGTACGAGCAGTACTTC.

This clonotype was observed once. The CDR3 DNA reads TGTGCCAGCAGTAAAACCCCGACAAGTTCGACATACAATGAGCAGTTCTTC. The encoded protein is CASSKTPTSSTYNEQFF. This rearrangement joins TRBV6-1 to TRBJ2-1; D is unclear. V shed 5 bases and J shed 4 bases, with 21 bases lying between them. Germline CDR1 reads MNHNS; CDR2 reads SASEGT. The CDR3 has 17 residues.

About this clonotype itself: Because the CDR3 is missing its conserved closing phenylalanine or tryptophan, this is likely a read error. The chain uses TRBV5-5 and TRBJ1-3, with D possibly matching TRBD1 (6 bases). Germline V CDR1 and CDR2: SGHKS, YYEKEE (reference sequence). V dropped 2 bases and J dropped 4 bases, with 16 bases sitting between them. The CDR3 contains 16 residues. As DNA, the CDR3 is TGTGCCAGCAGCTTAGATTTTGGGGGCCTCGGAAACACCATATATTCT. Translated: CASSLDFGGLGNTIYS.

This clonotype was counted ten times or more. The rearrangement links TRBV6-2 or TRBV6-3 to TRBJ1-6, with D hard to call. V was pared by 0 bases and J by 2 bases, with 11 bases between. This CDR3 spans 17 amino acids. CDR1 is MNHEY, CDR2 SVGEGT, per germline. CDR3 sequence: CASSYSHSATYNSPLHF. The CDR3 DNA sequence: TGTGCCAGCAGTTACTCTCACAGCGCGACCTATAATTCACCCCTCCACTTT.

This clonotype was counted only a few times. V gene TRBV6-2 or TRBV6-3 combines with J gene TRBJ1-5; tentative D call: TRBD1 (6 bases). Germline V gene lookup returns CDR1 MNHEY and CDR2 SVGEGT. Between the trimmed V and J ends, which lost 7 bases and 6 bases, there was a span of 13 bases. This CDR3 has 13 amino acids. The CDR3 sequence is CASNDRLGQPQHF. CDR3 DNA: TGTGCCAGCAATGACAGGCTCGGTCAGCCCCAGCATTTT.

In its sample, this clonotype was seen once. Germline is not matched at one junction end, which may reflect a read error. This rearrangement joins TRBV7-9 to TRBJ2-1; 8 bases are shared with TRBD2. The CDR3 has 14 residues. Germline CDR1 and CDR2: SEHNR and FQNEAQ (reference sequence). DNA of the CDR3: TGTACCAGCGAGGGGACTAGAAACGCGAATGAGCAGTTCTTC. As protein: CTSEGTRNANEQFF.

As to this clonotype: This may stem from a read error, because a much larger clone lies one nucleotide away. The chain is built from TRBV29-1 and TRBJ1-1; D may be TRBD1 (6 bases). Germline loops: CDR1 SQVTM, CDR2 ANQGSEA. The CDR3 runs to 15 residues. CDR3 in amino acids: CSVEDLRGAGTKAFF. In DNA, the CDR3 is TGCAGCGTTGAAGATCTTCGGGGGGCCGGCACTAAAGCTTTCTTT.

Note on this clonotype: One end of the junction varies from germline; a read error may be responsible. The gene calls are TRBV29-1 and TRBJ2-2, with TRBD2 as a possible D gene (5 bases). From germline, CDR1 is SQVTM and CDR2 ANQGSEA. This CDR3 contains 11 residues. The CDR3 sequence: CSVGDAGELFF. Written as DNA, the CDR3 is TGCAGCGTTGGTGACGCCGGGGAGCTGTTTTTC.

As regards this clonotype: The junction differs from germline at one of its ends, possibly a read error. V gene TRBV11-3 combines with J gene TRBJ2-1; 7 nucleotides match TRBD2. This CDR3 region has 16 residues. The germline CDR1 and CDR2 sequences are SGHNT and YENEEA. The CDR3 DNA is TGTGTCAGCAGCTTATGGGGAGGGGATCCCTACAATGAGCAGTTCTTC. This encodes CVSSLWGGDPYNEQFF.

V and J are TRBV12-3 or TRBV12-4 and TRBJ1-2, with 9 bases identical to TRBD1. V trimming: 4 bases; J trimming: 8 bases; junction bases outside the gene matches: 8. The CDR3 is made up of 14 amino acids. CDR3: CASSSTRDRDGYTF. The DNA of the CDR3 is TGTGCCAGCAGTTCGACCCGGGACAGGGACGGCTACACCTTC.

About this clonotype: One end of the junction is discordant with germline, which a read error may explain. The V gene is TRBV11-3, the J gene TRBJ2-6; TRBD2 matches at 7 bases. From germline, CDR1 is SGHNT and CDR2 YENEEA. The length of the CDR3 is 17 residues. CDR3 bases: TGTGCCAGCGGGAGGGAAAAAGGGATCTCTGGAGCCAACGTCCTGACTTTC. Residues: CASGREKGISGANVLTF.